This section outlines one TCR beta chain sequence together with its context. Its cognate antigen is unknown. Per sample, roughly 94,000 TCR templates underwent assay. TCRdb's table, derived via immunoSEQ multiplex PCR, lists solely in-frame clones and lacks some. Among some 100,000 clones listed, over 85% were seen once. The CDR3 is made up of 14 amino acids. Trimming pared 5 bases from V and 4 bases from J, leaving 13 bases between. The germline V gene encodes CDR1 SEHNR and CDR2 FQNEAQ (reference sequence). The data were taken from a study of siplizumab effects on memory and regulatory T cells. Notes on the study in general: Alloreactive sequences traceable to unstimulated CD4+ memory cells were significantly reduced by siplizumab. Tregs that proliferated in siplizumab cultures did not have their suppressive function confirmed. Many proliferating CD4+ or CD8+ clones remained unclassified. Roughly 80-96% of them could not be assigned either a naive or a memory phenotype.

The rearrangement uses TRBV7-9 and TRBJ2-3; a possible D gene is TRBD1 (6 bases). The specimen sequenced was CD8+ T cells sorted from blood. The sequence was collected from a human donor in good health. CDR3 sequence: CASSHRQVPDTQYF. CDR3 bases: TGTGCCAGCAGCCATCGACAGGTTCCAGATACGCAGTATTTT.